At least ten counts were recorded for the clone carrying this T cell receptor (beta chain). The authors prepared the TCRbeta library with unique molecular identifiers. One entry per CDR3 protein, called by TCRdb with MiXCR from the PCR reads. Of approximately 240,000 distinct CDR3 sequences detected, about 8.8% appear once; the ten largest clones hold about 5.4%. This sample stems from a study of T-cell reconstitution after alpha-beta-depleted transplantation in children. With 1 base clipped from V and 12 bases from J, the junction kept 8 bases outside the gene matches. CDR1 is LGHDT, CDR2 YNNKEL, per germline (reference sequence). The CDR3 loop spans 14 amino acids.

The sequence was obtained from a human donor who donated a stem cell graft to a child with SCID. This chain connects TRBV3-1 to TRBJ2-3; the match to TRBD2 covers 9 bases. Sequenced material: PBMCs from the stem cell graft donor, taken from the stem cell graft. CDR3 residues: CASSQGDRGGVQYF. For the CDR3, the DNA is TGTGCCAGCAGCCAAGGGGATCGCGGGGGGGTTCAGTATTTT.